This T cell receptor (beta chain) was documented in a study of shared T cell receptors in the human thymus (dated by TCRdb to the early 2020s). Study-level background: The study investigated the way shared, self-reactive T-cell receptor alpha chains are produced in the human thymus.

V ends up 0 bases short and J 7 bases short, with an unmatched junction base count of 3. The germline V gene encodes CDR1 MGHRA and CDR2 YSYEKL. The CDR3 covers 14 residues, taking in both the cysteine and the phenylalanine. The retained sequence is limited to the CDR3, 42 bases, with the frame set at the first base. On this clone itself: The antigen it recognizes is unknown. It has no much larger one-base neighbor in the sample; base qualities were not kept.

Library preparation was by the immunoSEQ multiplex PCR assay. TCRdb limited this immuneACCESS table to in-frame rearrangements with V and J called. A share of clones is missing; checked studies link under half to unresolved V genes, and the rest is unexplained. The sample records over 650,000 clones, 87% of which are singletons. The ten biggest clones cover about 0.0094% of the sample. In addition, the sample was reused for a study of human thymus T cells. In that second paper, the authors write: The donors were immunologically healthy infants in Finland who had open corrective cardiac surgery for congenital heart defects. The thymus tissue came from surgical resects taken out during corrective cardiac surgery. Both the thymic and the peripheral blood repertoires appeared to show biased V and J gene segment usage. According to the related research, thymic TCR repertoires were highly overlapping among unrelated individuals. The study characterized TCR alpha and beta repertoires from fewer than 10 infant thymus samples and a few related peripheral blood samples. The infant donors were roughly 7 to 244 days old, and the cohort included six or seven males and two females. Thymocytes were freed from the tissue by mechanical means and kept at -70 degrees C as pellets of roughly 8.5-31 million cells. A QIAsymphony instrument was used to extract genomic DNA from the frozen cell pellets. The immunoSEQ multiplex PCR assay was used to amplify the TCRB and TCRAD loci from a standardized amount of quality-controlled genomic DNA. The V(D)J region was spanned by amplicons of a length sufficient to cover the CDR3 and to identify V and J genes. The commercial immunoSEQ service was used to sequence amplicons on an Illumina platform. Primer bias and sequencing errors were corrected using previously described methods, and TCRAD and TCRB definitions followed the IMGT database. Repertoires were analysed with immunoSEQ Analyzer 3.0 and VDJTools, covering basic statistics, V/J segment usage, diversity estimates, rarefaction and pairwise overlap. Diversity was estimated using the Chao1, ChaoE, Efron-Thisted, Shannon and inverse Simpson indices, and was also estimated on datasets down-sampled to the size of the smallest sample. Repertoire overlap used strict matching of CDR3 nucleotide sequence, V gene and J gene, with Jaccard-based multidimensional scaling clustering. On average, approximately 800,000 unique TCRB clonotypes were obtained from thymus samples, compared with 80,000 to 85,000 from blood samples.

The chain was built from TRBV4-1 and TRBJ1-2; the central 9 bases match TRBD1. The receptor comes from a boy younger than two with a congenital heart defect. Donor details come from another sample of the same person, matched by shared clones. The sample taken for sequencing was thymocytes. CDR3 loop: CASSQEQGARGYTF. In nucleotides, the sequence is TGCGCCAGCAGCCAAGAACAGGGGGCGCGTGGCTACACCTTC.